These 16 T cell receptor beta chains came from one sample sequenced in a study of T cells in Graves' hyperthyroidism and ophthalmopathy. TCR beta CDR3 sequences were amplified from RNA transcripts. When the TCR CDR3 underwent first-round RT-PCR, the HTBI primer set was used. TCRdb called the multiplex PCR reads again in MiXCR, with one record for every CDR3 protein. This table holds under 400,000 distinct CDR3 sequences, 15% to 19% found once. Sequenced sample: blood. The receptors were sampled from a woman between 18 and 29 years old with Graves' hyperthyroidism that later progressed to Graves' ophthalmopathy.

The CDR3 DNA reads TGTGCCTGGAGTGGAATTCTACAGGGGAACTATGGCTACACCTTC. Encoded protein: CAWSGILQGNYGYTF. The chain employs TRBV30 and TRBJ1-2; 7 bases align to TRBD1. CDR1 is GTSNPN, CDR2 SVGIG, per germline (reference sequence). The junction had 7 bases not matched to a gene; V was cut back by 1 base and J by 2 bases. The CDR3 is 15 residues long.

This clonotype occurred many times. The rearrangement joins TRBV20-1 to TRBJ2-2; 7 bases fit TRBD2. Germline V gene lookup returns CDR1 DFQATT and CDR2 SNEGSKA (reference sequence). The CDR3 covers 15 residues. V dropped 1 base and J dropped 6; count of bases not matched to a gene: 8. This chain's CDR3 is CSARAAGVSAGELFF. The CDR3 DNA follows: TGCAGTGCTAGAGCCGCGGGAGTCTCGGCCGGGGAGCTGTTTTTT.

The chain recombines TRBV5-8 with TRBJ2-5; the D gene could be TRBD1 or TRBD2 (5 bases each). CDR3 length: 16 residues. V was pared by 4 bases and J by 1 base, with 17 bases between. Germline loops: CDR1 SGHTS, CDR2 YDEGEE. This CDR3 reads CASSLGTLSPQETQYF. The CDR3 DNA is TGTGCCAGCAGCCTAGGGACGCTCTCCCCCCAAGAGACCCAGTACTTC.

This clonotype was counted once. The chain combines TRBV3-1 with TRBJ2-7; D remains ambiguous. The CDR3 is 12 residues long. Germline-derived CDR1 and CDR2 are LGHDT and YNNKEL (reference sequence). The germline V and J ends were trimmed by 5 bases and 6 bases, with 11 bases remaining between them. The CDR3 sequence: CASSTRVGEQYF. CDR3 sequence (DNA): TGTGCCAGCAGCACCCGAGTTGGCGAGCAGTACTTC.

The rearrangement uses TRBV7-6 and TRBJ2-5, with a possible D match to TRBD1 (6 bases). V lost 2 bases and J 3 bases, leaving 13 bases between the germline ends. The germline gives CDR1 SGHVS, CDR2 FNYEAQ. The CDR3 is 15 amino acids. The CDR3 DNA follows: TGTGCCAGCAGCTTATTGGACAGCCAAAAAGAGACCCAGTACTTC. Amino acid sequence: CASSLLDSQKETQYF. Combining the CDR3 with reference TRBV7-6 and TRBJ2-5 gives the whole variable domain GAGVSQSPRYKVTKRGQDVALRCDPISGHVSLYWYRQALGQGPEFLTYFNYEAQQDKSGLPNDRFSAERPEGSISTLTIQRTEQRDSAMYRCASSLLDSQKETQYFGPGTRLLVL.

This clonotype was detected ten times or more. This chain uses TRBV28 with TRBJ2-6, with a possible D match to TRBD1 (7 bases). The CDR3 has 21 residues. Germline V gene data show CDR1 as MDHEN and CDR2 as SYDVKM. Trimming removed 8 bases at V and 0 bases at J, with 29 bases between. CDR3 coding DNA: TGTGCCAGCGGGGACCCGGGGGCAGGGGGAGGACTTCACTCTGGGGCCAACGTCCTGACTTTC. The encoded protein is CASGDPGAGGGLHSGANVLTF.

This clonotype was detected ten times or more. This chain connects TRBV6-1 to TRBJ2-7; D is uncertain. Germline values: CDR1 MNHNS, CDR2 SASEGT. The CDR3 length is 12 residues. Trimming removed 0 bases at V and 3 bases at J, with 3 bases between. The CDR3 reads CASSEAHYEQYF. The CDR3 nucleotides are TGTGCCAGCAGTGAAGCGCACTACGAGCAGTACTTC.

In its sample, this clonotype was seen once. The junction departs from the called germline gene at one end, perhaps through a read error. This rearrangement joins TRBV7-7 to TRBJ2-5; either TRBD1 or TRBD2 may supply D (6 bases each). The CDR3 has 15 residues. Germline CDR1 SSHAT, CDR2 FNYEAQ (reference sequence). CDR3 DNA sequence: TGTGCTAGCAGCTTAGCGATCGGGGGCTGGGAGACCCAGTACTTC. It codes for CASSLAIGGWETQYF.

Many counts were recorded for this clonotype. The chain uses TRBV27 and TRBJ1-4; D is unresolved. The germline CDR1 and CDR2 sequences are MNHEY and SMNVEV (reference sequence). The length of the CDR3 is 15 residues. Trimming shortened V by 5 bases and J by 5 bases, and 15 bases separated the two germline ends. The CDR3 coding sequence is TGTGCCAGCAGTCCTATCATTGCCCCGAATGAAAAACTGTTTTTT. It encodes CASSPIIAPNEKLFF.

The chain carries TRBV10-1 and TRBJ2-1; D call uncertain. Germline values: CDR1 WNHNN, CDR2 SYGVQD (reference sequence). The CDR3 consists of 12 residues. V was pared by 2 bases and J by 13 bases, with 12 bases between. CDR3 protein: CASSEGRSEQFF. The CDR3 DNA is TGCGCCAGCAGTGAGGGCCGCTCCGAACAGTTCTTC.

This clonotype appeared a few times. For the CDR3, the DNA is TGCGCCAGCAGCACCTGGGCGGTTAGCTCCTACGAGCAGTACTTC. Translating gives CASSTWAVSSYEQYF. The genes are TRBV5-1 and TRBJ2-7; D is ambiguous. Germline values: CDR1 SGHRS, CDR2 YFSETQ. Deletions cut 4 bases from V and 0 bases from J, with 14 bases between. This CDR3 region has 15 residues.

As for this clonotype: Since a much larger clone is just one base distant, this may be a read error. Here the CDR3 DNA reads TGCAGTGCTGGAGAGTTTGTCAGAGAATACGAGCAGTACTTC. Its translation is CSAGEFVREYEQYF. The chain joins TRBV20-1 to TRBJ2-7; D uncertain. Looked up from germline, CDR1 is DFQATT and CDR2 is SNEGSKA (reference sequence). CDR3 length: 14 residues.

V usage is TRBV4-3 and J usage is TRBJ2-1; the D gene is possibly TRBD1 (5 bases). Germline CDR1 LGHNA, CDR2 YSLEER. The CDR3 length is 18 residues. V dropped 0 bases and J dropped 0 bases, with 15 bases sitting between them. The CDR3 DNA is TGCGCCAGCAGCCAAGATTCGACACAGGATTACTCCTACAATGAGCAGTTCTTC. This translates into CASSQDSTQDYSYNEQFF.

This clonotype was observed at least ten times. The chain recombines TRBV7-2 with TRBJ2-4; TRBD2 aligns across 7 bases. J lost 1 base, V lost 5 bases, and 8 bases had no gene match. Germline CDR1 reads SGHTA; CDR2 reads FQGNSA. This CDR3 has 16 residues. The CDR3 region is CASSPGGTVAKNIQYF. DNA for the CDR3: TGTGCCAGCAGCCCGGGGGGTACTGTGGCCAAAAACATTCAGTACTTC. The variable domain in full, with the rest retrieved from reference TRBV7-2 and TRBJ2-4, is GAGVSQSPSNKVTEKGKDVELRCDPISGHTALYWYRQSLGQGLEFLIYFQGNSAPDKSGLPSDRFSAERTGGSVSTLTIQRTQQEDSAVYLCASSPGGTVAKNIQYFGAGTRLSVL.

This clonotype was seen only a few times. The chain couples TRBV2 to TRBJ1-2; 9 bases match TRBD1. Looked up from germline, CDR1 is SNHLY and CDR2 is FYNNEI. This CDR3 has 13 amino acids. The V segment lost 7 bases and the J segment 6 bases; nucleotides outside the gene matches: 6. The CDR3 DNA is TGTGCCAGCATCTTCGGGACAGGGAATGGCTACACCTTC. Protein sequence: CASIFGTGNGYTF.

V usage is TRBV7-6 and J usage is TRBJ1-1, with D possibly matching TRBD1 (5 bases). Between the trimmed V and J ends, which lost 6 bases and 3 bases, there was a span of 14 bases. The CDR3 totals 14 residues. CDR1 SGHVS and CDR2 FNYEAQ come from the germline V gene. CDR3 residues: CASRPKGPDTEAFF. In DNA form, the CDR3 reads TGTGCCAGCAGGCCTAAGGGGCCGGACACTGAAGCTTTCTTT. Complete variable domain (other parts from reference TRBV7-6 and TRBJ1-1): GAGVSQSPRYKVTKRGQDVALRCDPISGHVSLYWYRQALGQGPEFLTYFNYEAQQDKSGLPNDRFSAERPEGSISTLTIQRTEQRDSAMYRCASRPKGPDTEAFFGQGTRLTVV.